Listed below are T cell receptor beta chains from one sample, sequenced in a study of T-cell reconstitution after alpha-beta-depleted transplantation in children. TCRdb recomputed calls from the PCR reads with MiXCR, one row per CDR3 protein. Of about 200,000 distinct CDR3 sequences in the sample, approximately 6.3% are singletons; the top ten hold just over 5.5%. The sample was PBMCs, taken before TCRalphabeta/CD19-depleted stem cell transplant. These receptor sequences come from a boy aged 2 to 10 with acute lymphoblastic leukemia, due to receive a stem cell transplant. CDR3s include the opening cysteine and the closing phenylalanine or tryptophan.

CDR3aa,v_gene,j_gene
CASSLGEGLNTEAFF,TRBV19,TRBJ1-1
CASSLARDHSYEQYF,TRBV5-1,TRBJ2-7
CASSQDHGDTQYF,TRBV4-3,TRBJ2-3
CASSEYGTSDEQYF,TRBV28,TRBJ2-7
CAVRGGASDTQYF,TRBV27,TRBJ2-3
CASSVWQATNEKLFF,TRBV2,TRBJ1-4
CASSLSQNTGELFF,TRBV3-1,TRBJ2-2
CASQGLAESTDTQYF,TRBV4-2,TRBJ2-3
CASSPGTGVGEQYF,TRBV6-1,TRBJ2-7
CASRPGGPRDEQFF,TRBV6-2/TRBV6-3,TRBJ2-1
CASSSVPNSADTQYF,TRBV11-2,TRBJ2-3
CASSSVTGTVFTDTQYF,TRBV28,TRBJ2-3
CASSIDRGGNQPQHF,TRBV19,TRBJ1-5
CASSQARQGLSRVYEQFF,TRBV14,TRBJ2-1
CSATVSGQENQPQHF,TRBV20-1,TRBJ1-5
CSAAQIGNTIYF,TRBV29-1,TRBJ1-3
CAINVIPGQGPYEQYF,TRBV10-3,TRBJ2-7
CASSLSPSYSYNEQFF,TRBV27,TRBJ2-1
CATRRTGTLNTEAFF,TRBV14,TRBJ1-1
CASSDSGTRQETQYF,TRBV11-2,TRBJ2-5
CSTRASGSYNEQFF,TRBV20-1,TRBJ2-1
CAIRVGPDTEAFF,TRBV10-3,TRBJ1-1
CASSSVQGSNQPQHF,TRBV7-2,TRBJ1-5
CASSLEVGQPNTEAFF,TRBV5-8,TRBJ1-1
CASSLGGNNYEQYF,TRBV27,TRBJ2-7
CASSEARGLAYRDTQYF,TRBV6-1,TRBJ2-3
CSALSPGQGAYEQFF,TRBV20-1,TRBJ2-1
CASSLDPEYNEQFF,TRBV7-9,TRBJ2-1
CASSLGTNEQFF,TRBV5-6,TRBJ2-1
CASRVNVRRGVNTEAFF,TRBV6-5,TRBJ1-1
CASSQVSSPTGEFWEQFF,TRBV3-1,TRBJ2-1
CSASPMGTTPLETQYF,TRBV20-1,TRBJ2-5
CASSLGRINTGELFF,TRBV12-3/TRBV12-4,TRBJ2-2
CASSLEAGGFYEQYF,TRBV7-6,TRBJ2-7
CASSPERISGETQYF,TRBV7-8,TRBJ2-5
CASSLGQGASTGELFF,TRBV12-3/TRBV12-4,TRBJ2-2
CASLNTWEGVHEQYF,TRBV5-6,TRBJ2-7
CASSDRTGVQPQHF,TRBV28,TRBJ1-5
CASALTGSSYEQYF,TRBV6-1,TRBJ2-7
CASSPPFRASRGRGLSYEQYF,TRBV18,TRBJ2-7
CASSLGTLGDEAFF,TRBV4-2,TRBJ1-1
CASSTSGVTHEQFF,TRBV5-4,TRBJ2-1
CASSYSQTNTGELFF,TRBV6-5,TRBJ2-2
CASSARQGKSSYNEQFF,TRBV6-2/TRBV6-3,TRBJ2-1
CASSYQGTGWEKLFF,TRBV6-5,TRBJ1-4
CAISESKGTVDVSQPQHF,TRBV10-3,TRBJ1-5
CASRRGAAGELFF,TRBV27,TRBJ2-2
CATSRGGLAAGSYEQYF,TRBV15,TRBJ2-7
CASSSNQDEQYF,TRBV28,TRBJ2-7
CSAKDTYEQYF,TRBV20-1,TRBJ2-7
CASSPDPTASRTQYF,TRBV7-2,TRBJ2-5
CASSLRGNTEAFF,TRBV7-6,TRBJ1-1
CASSPSRPTNEKLFF,TRBV11-2,TRBJ1-4
CASKGAVRETQYF,TRBV6-1,TRBJ2-5
CASSLAGAPGEQFF,TRBV6-1,TRBJ2-1
CASSYISGANEQFF,TRBV28,TRBJ2-1
CASSWDRMSYNEQFF,TRBV12-3/TRBV12-4,TRBJ2-1
CTVQGLGDTEAFF,TRBV20-1,TRBJ1-1
CSARVLAGDVIDTQYF,TRBV20-1,TRBJ2-3
CASSSRGGASVSPLHF,TRBV7-6,TRBJ1-6